The text below deals with one TCR beta chain. No cognate antigen has been identified for it. Per-base quality was not reported, and no clone a single base away is much larger than it. Library preparation employed multiplex PCR. Sequenced on a 454 GS FLX. Semiquantitative ARM-PCR was used to amplify the TCR alpha and beta CDR3 regions from mRNA. In ARM-PCR, tagged nested gene-specific primers were used first, and exponential amplification was then carried out by communal superprimers. Before the first-round PCR products went through the second amplification round, exonuclease was used to remove the nested primers. The amplicons were sequenced on the 454 platform, a system that can rapidly sequence millions of DNA fragments without cloning bias. A read mappable to both V and J germline segments was defined as an effective read. The authors processed their data as follows. IRmap was used to assign reads to germline V, D and J segments, and IRmap relies on pyromap, a Smith-Waterman modification adapted to 454 sequencing errors. To filter D-beta assignments, cutoffs were set at the 99th percentile of the alignment scores obtained from simulated random sequences. The amino acids between the conserved V-segment Y[YFLI]C motif and the J-segment [FW]GXGT motif were defined as CDR3. A compound Poisson process model, previously applied to large-scale EST data, was used to estimate repertoire diversity. A procedure for detecting cross-contamination was used to argue that sample contamination was not the source of the shared CDR3s. Clones were called with MiXCR by TCRdb after fastp trimmed the public reads at Q25, and only in-frame beta chains were retained. Every distinct CDR3 protein forms one entry, paired with its most common genes and DNA. The V and J calls come from TCRdb's annotation, not from the publication. For this sample there are over 13,000 distinct CDR3 sequences; 62% appear just once. 30% to 45% of the sample lies in the top ten.

From its cysteine to its phenylalanine, the CDR3 spans 14 amino acids. Of the read, only the CDR3 DNA is kept; its 42 bases are in frame from base 1. Trimming takes 7 bases off V and 5 bases off J; junction bases not matched to a gene: 9. The germline V gene gives CDR1 as MDHEN and CDR2 as SYDVKM. Miltenyi superparamagnetic beads coated with subset-specific monoclonal antibodies were used to isolate the T cell subsets. Every T cell population was isolated from peripheral blood. Ficoll separation was used to obtain mononuclear cells from whole blood, after which anti-CD14 microbeads were used to deplete monocytes. The isolated cell populations were resuspended in RNAprotect reagent immediately. The pan T sample comprised CD3+ T cells in general. The sample originates from a study of relationships among human T cell subsets listed by TCRdb under 2010. Study-level background: Sequencing was performed on eight distinct blood T cell populations: pan T, CD8 cytotoxic, regulatory, Th1, Th2, naive plus transitional, activated and memory cells.

Study-level results and caveats: While more than 60% of CD8+ cytotoxic sequences came from clones with more than 100 reads, the regulatory and Th2 subsets had few clones of that kind. Across the seven subsets, no statistically significant differences turned up in V, D and J usage, CDR3 length, or N-nucleotide additions. Substantial sharing of CDR3s among Th1, Th2 and regulatory T cells was interpreted as suggestive of stochastic cell fate choices. T cell counts went unrecorded for two pan T samples, which were processed alongside pan B cells. A CD4+CD8+ double-positive population could not be ruled out by the bead-based sorting.

The source of this sequence is a man aged 40-49 years in good health. The source material was total T cells sorted from blood. Sample cell subset or site, as interpreted from the label and publication: CD3+ T cells in general. The chain joins TRBV28 to TRBJ1-1; TRBD1 agrees with 8 junctional bases. The nucleotide sequence reads TGTGCCAGCACCTCGGACAGGGCGGGTACTGAAGCTTTCTTT. Translated, this is CASTSDRAGTEAFF.